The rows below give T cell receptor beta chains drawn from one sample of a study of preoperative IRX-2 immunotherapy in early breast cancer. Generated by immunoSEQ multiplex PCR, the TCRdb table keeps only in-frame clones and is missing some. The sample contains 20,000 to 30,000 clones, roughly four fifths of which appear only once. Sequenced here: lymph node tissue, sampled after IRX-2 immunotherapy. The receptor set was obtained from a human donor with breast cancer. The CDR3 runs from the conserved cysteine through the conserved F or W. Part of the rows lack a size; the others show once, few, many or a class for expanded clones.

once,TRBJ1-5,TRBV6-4,CASSWDRTAQHF
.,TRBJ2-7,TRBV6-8,CASSGAGKPYEQYF
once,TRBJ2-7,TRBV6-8,CASSDSGGANEQYF
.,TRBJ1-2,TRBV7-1,CASSQERDGGYTF
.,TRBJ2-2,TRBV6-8,CASSALAGGGLPGELFF
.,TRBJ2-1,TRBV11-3,CASRLRGDLGNEQFF
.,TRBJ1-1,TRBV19,CASRTGANTEAFF
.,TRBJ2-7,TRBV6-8,CASTMGSYEQYF
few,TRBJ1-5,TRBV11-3,CASSLSSGGKPQHF
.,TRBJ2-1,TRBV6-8,CASTEQGYNEQFF
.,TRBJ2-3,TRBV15,CATSRRTSGADTQYF